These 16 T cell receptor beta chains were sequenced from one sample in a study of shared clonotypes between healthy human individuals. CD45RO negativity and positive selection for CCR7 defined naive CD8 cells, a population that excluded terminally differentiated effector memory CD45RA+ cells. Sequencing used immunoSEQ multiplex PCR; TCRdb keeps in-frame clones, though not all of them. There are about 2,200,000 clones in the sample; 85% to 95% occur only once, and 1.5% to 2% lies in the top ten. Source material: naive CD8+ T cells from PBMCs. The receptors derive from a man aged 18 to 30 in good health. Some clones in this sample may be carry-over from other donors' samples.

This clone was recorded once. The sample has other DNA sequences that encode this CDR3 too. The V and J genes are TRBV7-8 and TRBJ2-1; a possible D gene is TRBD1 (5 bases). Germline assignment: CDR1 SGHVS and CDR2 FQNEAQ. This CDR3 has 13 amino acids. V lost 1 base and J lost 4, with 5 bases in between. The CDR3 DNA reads TGTGCCAGCAGCTTAGGGACATACAATGAGCAGTTCTTC. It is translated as CASSLGTYNEQFF.

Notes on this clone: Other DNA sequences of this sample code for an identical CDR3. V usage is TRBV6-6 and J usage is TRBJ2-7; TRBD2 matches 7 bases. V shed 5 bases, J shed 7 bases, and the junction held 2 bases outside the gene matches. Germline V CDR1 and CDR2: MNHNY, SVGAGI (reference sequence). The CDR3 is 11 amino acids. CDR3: CASSPGGEQYF. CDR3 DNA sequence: TGTGCCAGCAGTCCCGGGGGGGAGCAGTACTTC.

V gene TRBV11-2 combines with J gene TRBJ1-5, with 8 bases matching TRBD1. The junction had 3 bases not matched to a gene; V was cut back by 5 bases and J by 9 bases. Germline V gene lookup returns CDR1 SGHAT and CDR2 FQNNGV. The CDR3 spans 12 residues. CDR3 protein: CASSRGQGPQHF. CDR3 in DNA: TGTGCCAGCAGCCGAGGACAGGGGCCCCAGCATTTT. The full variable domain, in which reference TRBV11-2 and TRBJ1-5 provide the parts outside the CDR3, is EAGVAQSPRYKIIEKRQSVAFWCNPISGHATLYWYQQILGQGPKLLIQFQNNGVVDDSQLPKDRFSAERLKGVDSTLKIQPAKLEDSAVYLCASSRGQGPQHFGDGTRLSIL.

CDR3 nucleotide sequence: TGTGCCATAGGGGGGACTGAAGCTTTCTTT. Protein sequence: CAIGGTEAFF. J is TRBJ1-1 and V is TRBV6-1; D is possibly TRBD1 (6 bases). The CDR3 totals 10 residues. Trimming took off 10 bases at V and 5 bases at J, with 8 bases between the two ends. Germline values: CDR1 MNHNS, CDR2 SASEGT.

The CDR3 spells CASSSRSLANYEQYF. CDR3 sequence (DNA): TGTGCCAGCAGCTCTCGTTCCCTAGCGAACTACGAGCAGTACTTC. The rearrangement uses TRBV7-9 and TRBJ2-7; D is possibly TRBD2 (6 bases). The CDR3 runs 15 residues. CDR1 is SEHNR, CDR2 FQNEAQ, per germline (reference sequence). V was pared by 4 bases and J by 3 bases, with 16 bases between. Combining the CDR3 with reference TRBV7-9 and TRBJ2-7 gives the whole variable domain DTGVSQNPRHKITKRGQNVTFRCDPISEHNRLYWYRQTLGQGPEFLTYFQNEAQLEKSRLLSDRFSAERPKGSFSTLEIQRTEQGDSAMYLCASSSRSLANYEQYFGPGTRLTVT.

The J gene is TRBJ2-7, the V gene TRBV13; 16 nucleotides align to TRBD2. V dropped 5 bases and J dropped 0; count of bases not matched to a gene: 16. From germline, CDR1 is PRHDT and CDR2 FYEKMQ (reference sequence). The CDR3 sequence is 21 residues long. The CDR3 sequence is CASSHGTSGRATSTSSYEQYF. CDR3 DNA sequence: TGTGCCAGCAGCCACGGGACTAGCGGGAGGGCCACTTCTACTAGCTCCTACGAGCAGTACTTC.

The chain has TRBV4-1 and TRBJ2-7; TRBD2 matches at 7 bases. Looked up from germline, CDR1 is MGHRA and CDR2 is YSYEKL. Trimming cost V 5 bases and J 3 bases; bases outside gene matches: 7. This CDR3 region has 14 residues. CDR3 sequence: CASSSRLAGYEQYF. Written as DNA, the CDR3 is TGCGCCAGCAGCTCCCGACTAGCAGGCTACGAGCAGTACTTC.

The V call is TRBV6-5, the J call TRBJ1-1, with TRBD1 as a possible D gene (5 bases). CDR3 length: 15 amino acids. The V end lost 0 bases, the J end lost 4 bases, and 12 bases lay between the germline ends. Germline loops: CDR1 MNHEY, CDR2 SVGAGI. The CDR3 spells CASSYSGWGSTEAFF. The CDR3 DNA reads TGTGCCAGCAGTTACTCGGGGTGGGGCTCCACTGAAGCTTTCTTT.

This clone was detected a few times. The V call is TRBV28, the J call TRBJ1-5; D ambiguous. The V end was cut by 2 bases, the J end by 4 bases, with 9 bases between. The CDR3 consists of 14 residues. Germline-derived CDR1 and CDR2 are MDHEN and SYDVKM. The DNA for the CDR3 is TGTGCCAGCAGTTTAAGGGAATTGAATCAGCCCCAGCATTTT. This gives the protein CASSLRELNQPQHF.

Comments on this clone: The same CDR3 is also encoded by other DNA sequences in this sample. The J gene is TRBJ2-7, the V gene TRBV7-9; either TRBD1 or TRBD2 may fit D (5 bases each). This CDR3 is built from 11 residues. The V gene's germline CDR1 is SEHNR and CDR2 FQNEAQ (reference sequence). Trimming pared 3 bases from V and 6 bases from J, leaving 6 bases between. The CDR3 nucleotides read TGTGCCAGCAGCTTGAGGGGCGAGCAGTACTTC. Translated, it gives CASSLRGEQYF.

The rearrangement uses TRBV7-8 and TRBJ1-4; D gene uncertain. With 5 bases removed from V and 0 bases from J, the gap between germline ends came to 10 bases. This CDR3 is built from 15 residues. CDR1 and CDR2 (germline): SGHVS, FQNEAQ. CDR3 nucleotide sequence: TGTGCCAGCAGCCCTGGGATATCAACTAATGAAAAACTGTTTTTT. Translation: CASSPGISTNEKLFF.

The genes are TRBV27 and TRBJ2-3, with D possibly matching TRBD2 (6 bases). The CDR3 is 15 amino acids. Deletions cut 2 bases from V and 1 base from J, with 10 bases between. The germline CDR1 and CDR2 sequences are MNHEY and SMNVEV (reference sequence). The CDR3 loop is CASSLVVAGTDTQYF. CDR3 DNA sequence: TGTGCCAGCAGTTTAGTGGTAGCGGGCACAGATACGCAGTATTTT.

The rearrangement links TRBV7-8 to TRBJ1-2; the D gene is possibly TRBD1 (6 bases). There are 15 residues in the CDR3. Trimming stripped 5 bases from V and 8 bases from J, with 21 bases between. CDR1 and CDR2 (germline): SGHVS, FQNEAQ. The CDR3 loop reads CASSSQGLGTEGYTF. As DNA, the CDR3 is TGTGCCAGCAGCAGCCAGGGGTTGGGGACGGAGGGCTACACCTTC.

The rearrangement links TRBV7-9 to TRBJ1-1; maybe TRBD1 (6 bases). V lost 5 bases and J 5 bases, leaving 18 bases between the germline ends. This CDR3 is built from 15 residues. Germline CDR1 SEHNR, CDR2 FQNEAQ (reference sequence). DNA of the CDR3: TGTGCCAGCAGCCCAAAGCGGACAGATTCAACTGAAGCTTTCTTT. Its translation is CASSPKRTDSTEAFF.

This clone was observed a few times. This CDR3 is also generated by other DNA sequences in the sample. In DNA, the CDR3 is TGCGCCAGCAGCCAAGATAGTAATCAGCCCCAGCATTTT. This codes for CASSQDSNQPQHF. The rearrangement uses TRBV4-1 and TRBJ1-5; no clear D. This CDR3 is built from 13 residues. CDR1 and CDR2 (germline): MGHRA, YSYEKL. Trimming took 0 bases from V and 4 from J, leaving 4 bases between them.

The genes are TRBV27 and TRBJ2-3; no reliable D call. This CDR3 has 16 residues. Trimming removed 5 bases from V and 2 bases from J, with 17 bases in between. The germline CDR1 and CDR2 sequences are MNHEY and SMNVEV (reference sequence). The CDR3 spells CASSPTLLDDTDTQYF. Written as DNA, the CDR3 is TGTGCCAGCAGTCCAACCCTCTTAGATGACACAGATACGCAGTATTTT.